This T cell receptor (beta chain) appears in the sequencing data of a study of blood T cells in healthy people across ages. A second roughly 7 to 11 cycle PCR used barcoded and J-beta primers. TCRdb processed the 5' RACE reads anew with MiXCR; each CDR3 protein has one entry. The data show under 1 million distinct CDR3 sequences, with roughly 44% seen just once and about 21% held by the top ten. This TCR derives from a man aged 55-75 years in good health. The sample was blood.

CDR3 loop: CATPRGKTSTDTQYF. CDR3 nucleotides: TGTGCCACCCCACGAGGGAAAACTAGCACAGATACGCAGTATTTT. The genes are TRBV24-1 and TRBJ2-3, with a possible D match to TRBD2 (5 bases). CDR1 and CDR2 from the germline V gene are KGHDR and SFDVKD. With 9 bases removed from V and 0 bases from J, the gap between germline ends came to 15 bases. The CDR3 extends over 15 amino acids.